The rows below give T cell receptor beta chains drawn from one sample of a study of hypomethylating agent response in myelodysplastic syndrome. Measured with immunoSEQ multiplex PCR; TCRdb has only the in-frame clones, and not every one. The sample includes about 5,400 clones, about nine tenths of them seen just once. Here the sequenced sample was bone marrow, taken before or after starting hypomethylating agent treatment for myelodysplastic syndrome (not recorded which). The origin of the receptors is a human donor with myelodysplastic syndrome. CDR3s include the opening cysteine and the closing phenylalanine or tryptophan. A D gene is named only where the DNA matches it firmly. Expanded clones are given a class, and other clones once, few, many or no size at all.

J: TRBJ1-5; length: 13; size: -; V: TRBV2; D: TRBD1; CDR3: CASRRQGSQPQHF; DNA: TGTGCCAGCAGGCGACAGGGTAGCCAGCCCCAGCATTTT
J: TRBJ1-3; length: 14; size: -; V: TRBV7-2; D: -; CDR3: CASSPGALGNTIYF; DNA: TGTGCCAGCAGCCCTGGGGCACTCGGAAACACCATATATTTT
J: TRBJ1-5; length: 16; size: -; V: TRBV28; D: -; CDR3: CASGTYRELGNQPQHF; DNA: TGTGCCAGCGGGACTTACAGGGAATTGGGCAATCAGCCCCAGCATTTT
J: TRBJ1-3; length: 12; size: -; V: TRBV6-6; D: -; CDR3: CASSRPRNTIYF; DNA: TGTGCCAGCAGCCGCCCTAGAAACACCATATATTTT
J: TRBJ2-1; length: 18; size: -; V: TRBV4-2; D: -; CDR3: CASSPQGGRGSSYNEQFF; DNA: TGTGCCAGCAGCCCCCAGGGGGGGCGCGGGAGCTCCTACAATGAGCAGTTCTTC
J: TRBJ2-7; length: 15; size: -; V: TRBV5-1; D: TRBD1; CDR3: CASSLGQGARYEQYF; DNA: TGCGCCAGCAGCTTGGGACAGGGGGCTCGCTACGAGCAGTACTTC
J: TRBJ2-5; length: 13; size: -; V: TRBV29-1; D: -; CDR3: CSVEESQVETQYF; DNA: TGCAGCGTTGAAGAGAGCCAGGTGGAGACCCAGTACTTC
J: TRBJ2-7; length: 14; size: -; V: TRBV18; D: -; CDR3: CASSPVPTGGEQYF; DNA: TGTGCCAGCTCACCAGTTCCGACAGGAGGTGAGCAGTACTTC
J: TRBJ2-3; length: 20; size: -; V: TRBV5-5; D: TRBD2; CDR3: CASSLVAPSGSFGWTDTQYF; DNA: TGTGCCAGCAGCTTGGTTGCTCCTAGCGGGAGTTTTGGGTGGACAGATACGCAGTATTTT
J: TRBJ2-6; length: 14; size: -; V: TRBV5-1; D: -; CDR3: CASSLTTLPSVLTF; DNA: TGCGCCAGCAGCTTGACCACCCTTCCCAGCGTCCTGACTTTC
J: TRBJ1-2; length: 13; size: -; V: TRBV29-1; D: TRBD1; CDR3: CSVGAGGHYGYTF; DNA: TGCAGCGTTGGGGCAGGGGGCCACTATGGCTACACCTTC
J: TRBJ2-7; length: 12; size: -; V: TRBV30; D: -; CDR3: CAWSQNGYEQYF; DNA: TGTGCCTGGAGCCAAAACGGGTACGAGCAGTACTTC
J: TRBJ1-6; length: 14; size: -; V: TRBV5-8; D: -; CDR3: CASSLSGSNSPLHF; DNA: TGTGCCAGCAGCTTGTCCGGGAGTAATTCACCCCTCCACTTT
J: TRBJ2-1; length: 13; size: -; V: TRBV27; D: -; CDR3: CASSLSTFNEQFF; DNA: TGTGCCAGCAGTTTATCGACGTTCAATGAGCAGTTCTTC
J: TRBJ1-6; length: 13; size: few; V: TRBV2; D: -; CDR3: CASTTDTNSPLHF; DNA: TGTGCCAGCACTACAGACACGAATTCACCCCTCCACTTT
J: TRBJ2-7; length: 13; size: once; V: TRBV30; D: -; CDR3: CAWSEDRLYEQYF; DNA: TGTGCCTGGAGTGAAGACAGACTCTACGAGCAGTACTTC
J: TRBJ2-7; length: 15; size: -; V: TRBV12-5; D: -; CDR3: CASGWGGGGPFEQYF; DNA: TGTGCTAGTGGTTGGGGTGGTGGGGGCCCCTTCGAGCAGTACTTC
J: TRBJ1-1; length: 14; size: few; V: TRBV2; D: TRBD1; CDR3: CASSLQGGNTEAFF; DNA: TGTGCCAGCAGTCTACAGGGGGGGAACACTGAAGCTTTCTTT
J: TRBJ2-5; length: 14; size: -; V: TRBV21-1; D: -; CDR3: CASSKGHFQETQYF; DNA: TGTGCCAGCAGCAAAGGACATTTCCAAGAGACCCAGTACTTC
J: TRBJ2-5; length: 20; size: -; V: TRBV4-1; D: TRBD2; CDR3: CASSQDYGTRGNRWQETQYF; DNA: TGCGCCAGCAGCCAAGATTATGGGACTAGAGGGAACAGGTGGCAAGAGACCCAGTACTTC
J: TRBJ1-1; length: 14; size: -; V: TRBV21-1; D: -; CDR3: CASSKAYLLPEAFF; DNA: TGTGCCAGCAGCAAAGCGTATCTCCTCCCTGAAGCTTTCTTT
J: TRBJ2-7; length: 13; size: -; V: TRBV27; D: -; CDR3: CASSLVPGTEQYF; DNA: TGTGCCAGCAGCTTGGTACCGGGCACGGAGCAGTACTTC
J: TRBJ2-7; length: 13; size: few; V: TRBV7-9; D: -; CDR3: CASSPPLGYEQYF; DNA: TGTGCCAGCAGCCCCCCTCTTGGCTACGAGCAGTACTTC
J: TRBJ1-2; length: 15; size: -; V: TRBV15; D: -; CDR3: CATSRDLLANYGYTF; DNA: TGTGCCACCAGCAGAGATTTACTAGCTAACTATGGCTACACCTTC
J: TRBJ1-1; length: 12; size: -; V: TRBV30; D: -; CDR3: CAWEQGSGEAFF; DNA: TGTGCCTGGGAGCAGGGTTCTGGTGAAGCTTTCTTT
J: TRBJ1-2; length: 15; size: -; V: TRBV6-1; D: TRBD1; CDR3: CASSQTGGPSYGYTF; DNA: TGTGCCAGCAGTCAGACAGGGGGCCCGAGCTATGGCTACACCTTC
J: TRBJ2-7; length: 17; size: -; V: TRBV27; D: TRBD2; CDR3: CASSPGLTSGNAYEQYF; DNA: TGTGCCAGCAGTCCGGGCCTGACTAGCGGGAACGCCTACGAGCAGTACTTC
J: TRBJ2-7; length: 16; size: -; V: TRBV7-2; D: TRBD2; CDR3: CASSLAQWGLVYEQYF; DNA: TGTGCCAGCAGCTTGGCTCAGTGGGGACTAGTCTACGAGCAGTACTTC
J: TRBJ1-5; length: 12; size: -; V: TRBV7-2; D: TRBD1; CDR3: CASSPTGQPQHF; DNA: TGTGCCAGCAGCCCGACAGGGCAGCCCCAGCATTTT
J: TRBJ1-1; length: 15; size: once; V: TRBV4-2; D: TRBD1; CDR3: CASSQDVTGVTEAFF; DNA: TGTGCCAGCAGCCAAGATGTAACAGGGGTCACTGAAGCTTTCTTT
J: TRBJ1-5; length: 14; size: -; V: TRBV6-6; D: -; CDR3: CASRPGNSNQPQHF; DNA: TGTGCCAGCAGGCCAGGGAATAGCAATCAGCCCCAGCATTTT
J: TRBJ1-3; length: 15; size: -; V: TRBV9; D: -; CDR3: CASSVEGGTGNTIYF; DNA: TGTGCCAGCAGCGTAGAGGGGGGAACGGGAAACACCATATATTTT
J: TRBJ1-5; length: 16; size: -; V: TRBV2; D: -; CDR3: CASSERSGMWNQPQHF; DNA: TGTGCCAGCAGTGAAAGGTCAGGGATGTGGAACCAGCCCCAGCATTTT
J: TRBJ1-2; length: 14; size: -; V: TRBV10-2; D: -; CDR3: CASSEDGGNYGYTF; DNA: TGCGCCAGCAGTGAGGACGGAGGGAACTATGGCTACACCTTC
J: TRBJ2-3; length: 11; size: -; V: TRBV25-1; D: -; CDR3: CASSEWDTQYF; DNA: TGTGCCAGCAGTGAGTGGGATACGCAGTATTTT
J: TRBJ1-1; length: 13; size: -; V: TRBV6-5; D: -; CDR3: CASRIPGHTEAFF; DNA: TGTGCCAGCAGAATACCGGGACACACTGAAGCTTTCTTT
J: TRBJ2-7; length: 15; size: -; V: TRBV6-5; D: TRBD1; CDR3: CASSKQGAKTYEQYF; DNA: TGTGCCAGCAGTAAACAGGGGGCGAAGACCTACGAGCAGTACTTC
J: TRBJ1-1; length: 14; size: -; V: TRBV30; D: -; CDR3: CAWSVHGVGTEAFF; DNA: TGTGCCTGGAGTGTACACGGGGTAGGGACTGAAGCTTTCTTT
J: TRBJ1-1; length: 14; size: -; V: TRBV9; D: -; CDR3: CASSVGPKNTEAFF; DNA: TGTGCCAGCAGCGTAGGTCCTAAGAACACTGAAGCTTTCTTT
J: TRBJ2-1; length: 16; size: -; V: TRBV27; D: TRBD2; CDR3: CASSLLGGRAPNEQFF; DNA: TGTGCCAGCAGTTTATTGGGCGGGAGAGCCCCCAATGAGCAGTTCTTC
J: TRBJ1-5; length: 15; size: -; V: TRBV30; D: -; CDR3: CAWSLGVGYNQPQHF; DNA: TGTGCCTGGAGTCTGGGTGTGGGATACAATCAGCCCCAGCATTTT
J: TRBJ2-1; length: 16; size: -; V: TRBV2; D: TRBD2; CDR3: CASSEAREGIYNEQFF; DNA: TGTGCCAGCAGTGAAGCAAGGGAGGGCATATACAATGAGCAGTTCTTC
J: TRBJ2-7; length: 13; size: -; V: TRBV10-3; D: -; CDR3: CAITKGLTYEQYF; DNA: TGTGCCATCACCAAGGGCCTGACCTACGAGCAGTACTTC
J: TRBJ2-3; length: 14; size: -; V: TRBV5-1; D: -; CDR3: CASSLGGAVDTQYF; DNA: TGCGCCAGCAGCTTGGGGGGTGCGGTAGATACGCAGTATTTT
J: TRBJ1-2; length: 13; size: few; V: TRBV10-1; D: -; CDR3: CASSESGSYGYTF; DNA: TGCGCCAGCAGTGAGTCAGGGAGCTATGGCTACACCTTC
J: TRBJ2-7; length: 15; size: few; V: TRBV6-5; D: TRBD1; CDR3: CASSWTGGEPYEQYF; DNA: TGTGCCAGCAGTTGGACAGGGGGGGAACCCTACGAGCAGTACTTC
J: TRBJ1-2; length: 15; size: -; V: TRBV4-1; D: -; CDR3: CASSQDPQESYGYTF; DNA: TGCGCCAGCAGCCAAGATCCGCAGGAGAGCTATGGCTACACCTTC
J: TRBJ2-7; length: 15; size: -; V: TRBV5-1; D: TRBD2; CDR3: CASSRSGGLIYEQYF; DNA: TGCGCCAGCAGCAGAAGCGGGGGCCTAATATACGAGCAGTACTTC
J: TRBJ2-2; length: 15; size: -; V: TRBV7-2; D: -; CDR3: CASGRQITNTGELFF; DNA: TGTGCCAGCGGCCGACAGATAACGAACACCGGGGAGCTGTTTTTT
J: TRBJ2-7; length: 13; size: few; V: TRBV19; D: -; CDR3: CASSQESGYEQYF; DNA: TGTGCCAGTAGTCAGGAATCGGGCTACGAGCAGTACTTC
J: TRBJ1-6; length: 15; size: -; V: TRBV9; D: TRBD1; CDR3: CASSRQGSSDSPLHF; DNA: TGTGCCAGCAGCAGACAGGGGAGTAGTGATTCACCCCTCCACTTT
J: TRBJ1-1; length: 13; size: -; V: TRBV6-1; D: -; CDR3: CASSEGRHTEAFF; DNA: TGTGCCAGCAGTGAGGGGAGACACACTGAAGCTTTCTTT
J: TRBJ1-4; length: 9; size: -; V: TRBV19; D: -; CDR3: CARKKELFF; DNA: TGTGCCAGGAAGAAGGAACTGTTTTTT
J: TRBJ2-3; length: 14; size: -; V: TRBV19; D: TRBD2; CDR3: CASSPSGSRDTQYF; DNA: TGTGCCAGTAGTCCTAGCGGGAGTCGCGATACGCAGTATTTT
J: TRBJ1-2; length: 16; size: once; V: TRBV9; D: -; CDR3: CASSGGSGQSNYGYTF; DNA: TGTGCCAGCAGCGGGGGATCAGGGCAATCGAACTATGGCTACACCTTC
J: TRBJ1-3; length: 13; size: -; V: TRBV2; D: -; CDR3: CAGRQSSGNTIYF; DNA: TGTGCCGGGAGACAGTCCTCTGGAAACACCATATATTTT
J: TRBJ1-2; length: 15; size: -; V: TRBV5-1; D: TRBD1; CDR3: CASSLGTGDNYGYTF; DNA: TGCGCCAGCAGCTTAGGGACAGGCGATAACTATGGCTACACCTTC
J: TRBJ1-2; length: 15; size: once; V: TRBV25-1; D: -; CDR3: CASSDPGTLFYGYTF; DNA: TGTGCCAGCAGTGACCCGGGCACCCTTTTCTATGGCTACACCTTC
J: TRBJ2-3; length: 14; size: -; V: TRBV5-1; D: -; CDR3: CASSVPGASDTQYF; DNA: TGCGCCAGCAGCGTTCCAGGGGCGTCAGATACGCAGTATTTT
J: TRBJ2-1; length: 14; size: -; V: TRBV6-5; D: -; CDR3: CASSYSSARNEQFF; DNA: TGTGCCAGCAGTTACTCATCTGCGAGGAATGAGCAGTTCTTC